This T cell receptor (beta chain) was profiled in a study of blood T cell repertoires in COVID-19. Across the whole study: Spain, Italy and the United States supplied samples that represented acute and convalescent COVID-19. Sample material is recorded as cDNA or gDNA derived from T cells, B-cell-depleted T cells, or PBMCs.

In the source study's methods: Amplification from reference gene primers served as the basis for estimated nucleated cell counts. Assay: immunoSEQ multiplex PCR; the TCRdb copy retains only in-frame clones and omits some. The V and J calls and clone size were taken over from that table, and D and trimming were inferred from the DNA. The sample includes 270,000 or so clones, roughly four fifths of them seen just once. Germline-derived CDR1 and CDR2 are MNHEY and SMNVEV (reference sequence). J gave up 4 bases and V 5 bases, and 8 bases lay outside the gene matches. The CDR3 runs to 15 residues. What was sequenced was peripheral blood. The source is a woman aged 50 to 60 who had recovered from COVID-19. The chain carries TRBV27 and TRBJ1-2; 9 nucleotides align to TRBD1. The CDR3 coding sequence is TGTGCCAGCAGTGTCACCGGGACAGGGCTCTATGGCTACACCTTC. Translation gives CASSVTGTGLYGYTF.